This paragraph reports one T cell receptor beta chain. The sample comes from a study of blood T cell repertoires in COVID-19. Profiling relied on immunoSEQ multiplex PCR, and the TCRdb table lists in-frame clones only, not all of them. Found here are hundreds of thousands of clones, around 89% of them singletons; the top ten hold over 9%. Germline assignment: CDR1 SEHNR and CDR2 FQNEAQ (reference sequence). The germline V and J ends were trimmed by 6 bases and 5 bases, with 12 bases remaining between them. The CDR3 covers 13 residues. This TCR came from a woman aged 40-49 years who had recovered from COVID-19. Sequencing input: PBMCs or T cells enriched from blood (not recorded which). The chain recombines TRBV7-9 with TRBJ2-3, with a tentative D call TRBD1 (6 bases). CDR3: CASRQGVQDTQYF. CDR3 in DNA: TGTGCCAGCAGACAGGGAGTCCAAGATACGCAGTATTTT.